These 21 T cell receptor beta chains were sequenced from one sample in a study of CD8 T cells in Susac syndrome. Reverse transcription of roughly 0.45 to 1 ug RNA was performed with random hexamers. Via MiXCR, TCRdb re-called the immunoSEQ multiplex PCR reads, giving one row per CDR3 protein. This table holds 250,000 to 300,000 distinct CDR3 sequences, approximately 84% found once. The sample consisted of CD8+ T cells from PBMCs. The receptors were gathered from a human donor with multiple sclerosis.

The chain links TRBV24-1 to TRBJ1-2; D call uncertain. This CDR3 is 14 amino acids long. The germline V gene encodes CDR1 KGHDR and CDR2 SFDVKD. V was clipped by 5 bases and J by 2 bases, with 11 bases between them. Written as DNA, the CDR3 is TGTGCCACCAGTGCCGGCAGAGCCAACTATGGCTACACCTTC. Protein: CATSAGRANYGYTF.

The rearrangement joins TRBV30 to TRBJ2-1, with D perhaps assigned TRBD1 or TRBD2 (9 bases each). The germline CDR1 and CDR2 sequences are GTSNPN and SVGIG (reference sequence). CDR3 length: 13 amino acids. V was pared by 5 bases and J by 15 bases, with 23 bases between. CDR3 nucleotides: TGTGCCTGGGGCGCGGGAGGGGGGACAGGGATGTTCTTC. Protein: CAWGAGGGTGMFF.

CDR3: CASSQVGAYEQYF. The DNA for the CDR3 is TGTGCCAGCAGCCAAGTTGGAGCCTACGAGCAGTACTTC. V and J are TRBV14 and TRBJ2-7; the D is unclear. CDR3 length: 13 amino acids. The germline CDR1 and CDR2 sequences are SGHDN and FVKESK. V shed 1 base and J shed 2 bases, with 6 bases lying between them.

V and J are TRBV2 and TRBJ2-2; TRBD1 aligns across 7 bases. CDR1 is SNHLY and CDR2 is FYNNEI in the germline V gene. The trim removed 5 bases at V and 6 bases at J, leaving 3 bases unmatched. This CDR3 is built from 13 residues. CDR3 protein: CASSFGQAGELFF. In DNA form, the CDR3 reads TGTGCCAGCAGTTTTGGACAGGCCGGGGAGCTGTTTTTT.

The chain is built from TRBV9 and TRBJ2-7; D remains unclear. This CDR3 spans 14 amino acids. Germline CDR1 SGDLS, CDR2 YYNGEE. The V end lost 1 base, the J end lost 3 bases, and 11 bases lay between the germline ends. CDR3 sequence: CASSVSGSFYEQYF. The CDR3 nucleotides are TGTGCCAGCAGCGTATCGGGCTCCTTCTACGAGCAGTACTTC.

The chain links TRBV20-1 to TRBJ2-1; no firm D call. CDR1 DFQATT and CDR2 SNEGSKA come from the germline V gene (reference sequence). V lost 2 bases and J 9 bases, leaving 8 bases between the germline ends. The CDR3 is 11 amino acids. CDR3 nucleotides: TGCAGTGCTAGACGGTTAATTGAGCAGTTCTTC. The encoded protein is CSARRLIEQFF.

This chain joins TRBV12-3 or TRBV12-4 and TRBJ1-2; D remains ambiguous. The V and J ends lost 8 bases and 1 base respectively, with 11 bases between them. The CDR3 spans 13 residues. The CDR3 nucleotides are TGTGCCAGCGGCAGCGGGTTTAACTATGGCTACACCTTC. Amino acids: CASGSGFNYGYTF.

This sequence joins TRBV30 and TRBJ2-1; TRBD1 might be the D (5 bases). This CDR3 spans 14 amino acids. Trimming pared 3 bases from V and 3 bases from J, leaving 12 bases between. In germline, CDR1 is GTSNPN, CDR2 SVGIG (reference sequence). The CDR3 sequence is CAWREGVSYNEQFF. The CDR3 DNA reads TGTGCCTGGAGAGAAGGGGTAAGCTACAATGAGCAGTTCTTC.

V gene TRBV6-5 combines with J gene TRBJ2-1; 7 nucleotides match TRBD2. CDR1 is MNHEY, CDR2 SVGAGI, per germline. Trimming took 5 bases from V and 7 from J; bases not matched to a gene: 11. The CDR3 is 15 residues long. CDR3: CASSRTRVALNEQFF. CDR3 nucleotide sequence: TGTGCCAGCAGTCGGACTAGAGTGGCCTTAAATGAGCAGTTCTTC.

V and J are TRBV16 and TRBJ1-2; no firm D call. Germline CDR1 reads KGHSY; CDR2 reads FQNENV. The CDR3 has 16 amino acids. V was shortened by 2 bases and J by 6 bases, with 19 bases between the two germline ends. This chain's CDR3 is CASSQRAGAEGNGYTF. As DNA, the CDR3 is TGTGCCAGCAGCCAAAGGGCGGGCGCAGAAGGAAATGGCTACACCTTC.

The chain links TRBV2 to TRBJ2-1, with D maybe TRBD1 (6 bases). Trimming removed 10 bases at V and 6 bases at J, with 13 bases between. The germline gives CDR1 SNHLY, CDR2 FYNNEI. This CDR3 is built from 12 residues. In DNA form, the CDR3 reads TGTGCCACCGACAGGCCTAGCAATGAGCAGTTCTTC. The encoded protein is CATDRPSNEQFF.

This clonotype showed up just once. The chain links TRBV7-9 to TRBJ1-4; D is uncertain. The CDR3 length is 14 residues. Between the trimmed V and J ends, which lost 5 bases and 11 bases, there was a span of 18 bases. Per the germline V gene, CDR1 is SEHNR and CDR2 is FQNEAQ (reference sequence). CDR3: CASSLTDGLGKLFF. For the CDR3, the DNA is TGTGCCAGCAGCCTCACGGACGGTCTGGGGAAACTGTTTTTT.

This rearrangement joins TRBV28 to TRBJ2-1; perhaps TRBD1 as D (6 bases). From germline, CDR1 is MDHEN and CDR2 SYDVKM. V was cut by 3 bases and J by 4 bases, with 16 bases left in between. The CDR3 sequence is 16 residues long. The chain's CDR3 is CASSFAGAQPYNEQFF. The CDR3, as DNA: TGTGCCAGCAGTTTCGCAGGGGCCCAACCTTACAATGAGCAGTTCTTC. The full variable domain, completed using reference TRBV28 and TRBJ2-1, is DVKVTQSSRYLVKRTGEKVFLECVQDMDHENMFWYRQDPGLGLRLIYFSYDVKMKEKGDIPEGYSVSREKKERFSLILESASTNQTSMYLCASSFAGAQPYNEQFFGPGTRLTVL.

The V call is TRBV15, the J call TRBJ2-1; a possible D gene is TRBD2 (6 bases). The CDR3 has 13 residues. Germline V gene lookup returns CDR1 LNHNV and CDR2 YYDKDF (reference sequence). V gave up 8 bases and J gave up 7 bases, with 15 bases separating them. In DNA, the CDR3 is TGTGCCACCTGTGTGGGGGAGGCGAATGAGCAGTTCTTC. Its protein is CATCVGEANEQFF.

The V and J genes are TRBV27 and TRBJ2-1; D not certain. Germline V gene data show CDR1 as MNHEY and CDR2 as SMNVEV (reference sequence). The V end lost 2 bases, the J end lost 6 bases, and 17 bases lay between the germline ends. This CDR3 is built from 16 residues. In DNA, the CDR3 is TGTGCCAGCAGTTTAAACCATATGCAGAGGTCCAATGAGCAGTTCTTC. This codes for CASSLNHMQRSNEQFF.

The J gene is TRBJ2-2, the V gene TRBV7-8, with D possibly being TRBD2 (6 bases). The CDR3 length is 17 residues. From germline, CDR1 is SGHVS and CDR2 FQNEAQ. With 7 bases removed from V and 7 bases from J, the gap between germline ends came to 25 bases. The CDR3 loop is CASTSRKIGGWNGELFF. The CDR3 DNA follows: TGTGCCAGCACCTCTCGGAAGATCGGGGGATGGAACGGGGAGCTGTTTTTT.

The V call is TRBV4-2, the J call TRBJ2-7; TRBD2 matches at 8 bases. V dropped 0 bases and J dropped 5; count of bases not matched to a gene: 9. Germline V gene sequence: CDR1 LGHNA, CDR2 YNFKEQ. The CDR3 sequence is 16 residues long. In DNA, the CDR3 is TGTGCCAGCAGCCAAGACCCCAGCGGGAGATACCACGAGCAGTACTTC. It specifies CASSQDPSGRYHEQYF.

V gene TRBV20-1 combines with J gene TRBJ2-1, with 12 positions matching TRBD2. CDR3 size: 17 residues. The germline V gene encodes CDR1 DFQATT and CDR2 SNEGSKA (reference sequence). V lost 3 bases and J lost 4; bases outside the gene matches: 10. The CDR3 reads CSARSSTSGGLYNEQFF. The DNA for the CDR3 is TGCAGTGCTAGGTCCTCGACTAGCGGGGGCCTTTACAATGAGCAGTTCTTC.

This chain joins TRBV27 and TRBJ2-7; no clear D. The CDR3 totals 14 residues. The V and J ends lost 3 bases and 3 bases respectively, with 12 bases between them. Germline V gene lookup returns CDR1 MNHEY and CDR2 SMNVEV (reference sequence). CDR3 coding DNA: TGTGCCAGCAGTTTTCGATCTACAGACTACGAGCAGTACTTC. It is translated as CASSFRSTDYEQYF.

This chain links TRBV19 with TRBJ2-3, with 11 bases identical to TRBD2. Germline lookup yields CDR1 LNHDA and CDR2 SQIVND (reference sequence). This CDR3 region has 15 residues. V gave up 2 bases and J gave up 6 bases; unmatched junction bases: 4. The CDR3 region is CASSILGLAEDTQYF. CDR3 sequence (DNA): TGTGCCAGTAGTATACTGGGACTAGCGGAGGATACGCAGTATTTT.

This clonotype was seen just once. The rearrangement uses TRBV27 and TRBJ2-3; possibly TRBD2 for D (6 bases). Germline V gene sequence: CDR1 MNHEY, CDR2 SMNVEV (reference sequence). The CDR3 has 14 amino acids. Trimming stripped 5 bases from V and 2 bases from J, with 11 bases between. CDR3 loop: CASSIGSHTDTQYF. CDR3 nucleotide sequence: TGTGCCAGCAGTATCGGGAGCCACACAGATACGCAGTATTTT.